This entry describes one T cell receptor beta chain. Its antigen remains unidentified. Germline loops: CDR1 KGHDR, CDR2 SFDVKD. The ends lost 4 bases at V and 6 bases at J; junction bases unmatched: 15. The length of the CDR3 is 18 residues. Findings and caveats of the study: Greatest tumor Treg TCR overlap was with tumor naive CD4+ cells.

Full-length variable regions came from constant-region reverse primers plus semi-nested Nested Universal Primer A PCR. TCRdb reanalysed the 5' RACE reads using MiXCR and keeps one entry per CDR3 protein. The profile shows approximately 30,000 distinct CDR3 sequences, roughly a quarter of them singletons. Sample: memory CD4+ T cells sorted from blood. Subset in this sample: memory CD4+ T cells, CD4+CD45RO+CD25-. This TCR was sampled from a female donor with breast cancer. The chain joins TRBV24-1 to TRBJ2-1, with 9 bases matching TRBD2. CDR3 amino acids: CATSDPPLLLAGVNEQFF. CDR3 DNA: TGTGCCACCAGTGACCCCCCTCTTCTATTAGCGGGAGTCAATGAGCAGTTCTTC.